This record looks at one T cell receptor (beta chain) sequence and its context. Its specificity is not known. Assay: immunoSEQ multiplex PCR; the TCRdb copy retains only in-frame clones and omits some. The profile covers about 2,500,000 clones, with approximately 90% appearing a single time and 0.13% to 0.15% taken by the ten largest. This sample was included in a study of shared clonotypes between healthy human individuals. The wider study: In total, the donors were a couple of women and a few men aged 18 to 49.

This CDR3 is 13 amino acids long. Germline V gene lookup returns CDR1 PRHDT and CDR2 FYEKMQ (reference sequence). Trimming left V 4 bases short and J 4 bases short, with 10 bases between. Notes on the study in general: Some clonotypes were shared by all four sorted-subset donors, while others were not shared. The non-shared ones had lower generation probabilities than the shared ones. Among donors, sharing of clonotypes was expected to be affected by sequencing depth.

Sequenced material: naive CD4+ T cells sorted from blood. Specified subset: CD45RA+ positively selected. The clonotype was recovered from a man aged 18 to 30 in good health. The chain carries TRBV13 and TRBJ1-2; a possible D gene is TRBD1 (5 bases). For the CDR3, the DNA is TGTGCCAGCAGCTCCGACAGACTCTATGGCTACACCTTC. This encodes CASSSDRLYGYTF.